The T cell receptor beta chain described here comes from a study of shared clonotypes between healthy human individuals. General study results and limits: The researchers took only blood, and tissue repertoires probably look different.

In this sample, this clone turned up once. Its antigen is still unknown. At a deep level, the assay was run. This table comes from immunoSEQ multiplex PCR, and its TCRdb copy is limited to in-frame clones, with some not included. The table lists 450,000 to 500,000 clones, approximately 78% of them singletons. Germline lookup yields CDR1 MGHRA and CDR2 YSYEKL. Unmatched junction bases numbered 18, after V lost 3 bases and J lost 5 bases. The CDR3 runs to 20 residues. The donor population consisted of healthy HIV-negative adults with no recent acute infections or vaccinations. Everyone who donated was a Caucasian adult who lived in Nashville, Tennessee.

Input material: PBMCs. This sequence was found in a woman in her thirties or forties in good health. Some clones in this sample may be carry-over from other donors' samples. V and J are TRBV4-1 and TRBJ2-2; 10 positions agree with TRBD2. Written as DNA, the CDR3 is TGCGCCAGCAGCCATTTCGCGGCGGGGCTAGCGGGAGTTAGGACCGGGGAGCTGTTTTTT. It encodes CASSHFAAGLAGVRTGELFF.